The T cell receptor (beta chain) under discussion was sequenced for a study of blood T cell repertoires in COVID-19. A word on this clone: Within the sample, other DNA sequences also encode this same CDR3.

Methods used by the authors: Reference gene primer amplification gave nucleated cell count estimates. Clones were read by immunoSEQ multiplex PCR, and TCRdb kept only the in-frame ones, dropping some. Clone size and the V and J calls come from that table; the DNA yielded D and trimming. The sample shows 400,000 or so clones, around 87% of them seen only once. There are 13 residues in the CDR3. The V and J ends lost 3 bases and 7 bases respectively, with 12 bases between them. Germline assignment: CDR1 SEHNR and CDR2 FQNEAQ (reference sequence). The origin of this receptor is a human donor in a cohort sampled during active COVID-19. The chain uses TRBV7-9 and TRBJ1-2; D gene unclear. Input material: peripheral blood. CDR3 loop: CASSLGSGGGYTF. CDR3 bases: TGTGCCAGCAGCTTGGGATCTGGAGGTGGCTACACCTTC.